The 24 T cell receptor beta chains below were found in one sample sequenced in a study of blood T cells in healthy people across ages (dated by TCRdb to between 2014 and 2017). Receptors were amplified or captured by 5' RACE. TCRdb shows the sequencer as Illumina HiSeq 2500. A second PCR of roughly 6 to 11 cycles was run with a J-beta primer mix and a sample-barcoded 5' primer. TCRdb reprocessing: public reads trimmed at Q25 with fastp, clones called with MiXCR, in-frame beta chains kept. Every distinct CDR3 protein forms one entry, paired with its most common genes and DNA. Present in this sample are 1,500,000 or so distinct CDR3 sequences, 35% to 45% of which were seen just once. The ten biggest clones cover about 4.1% of the sample. Sequenced material: blood. The receptors come from a woman aged 18-29 years in good health.

This chain uses TRBV27 with TRBJ2-1, with 14 bases lining up with TRBD2. The trim removed 0 bases at V and 8 bases at J, leaving 6 bases unmatched. The CDR3 sequence is 17 residues long. The germline gives CDR1 MNHEY, CDR2 SMNVEV (reference sequence). The CDR3 DNA reads TGTGCCAGCAGTTTATCGGGTTTGGGACTAGCGGGGGATGAGCAGTTCTTC. Translation gives CASSLSGLGLAGDEQFF.

This clonotype appeared many times. CDR3 loop: CSVEGRQGGRETQYF. The CDR3 DNA is TGCAGCGTTGAAGGTCGACAGGGAGGTCGGGAGACCCAGTACTTC. The V gene is TRBV29-1, the J gene TRBJ2-5, with a tentative D call TRBD1 (7 bases). Trimming cost V 1 base and J 5 bases, with 17 bases left between them. The CDR3 sequence is 15 residues long. Germline CDR1 SQVTM, CDR2 ANQGSEA.

The chain uses TRBV2 and TRBJ2-1; a weak D match, TRBD2 (6 bases). The CDR3 length is 17 residues. Germline V gene lookup returns CDR1 SNHLY and CDR2 FYNNEI. V was cut by 6 bases and J by 1 base, with 19 bases left in between. CDR3 amino acids: CASSSPEGRASYNEQFF. Here the CDR3 DNA reads TGTGCCAGCAGCTCCCCGGAGGGGCGCGCTTCCTACAATGAGCAGTTCTTC.

The chain combines TRBV5-5 with TRBJ2-7; D is ambiguous. CDR3 length equals 14 residues. Germline V gene data show CDR1 as SGHKS and CDR2 as YYEKEE (reference sequence). V dropped 0 bases and J dropped 1 base, with 8 bases sitting between them. CDR3 region: CASSLGVGSYEQYF. For the CDR3, the DNA is TGTGCCAGCAGCTTGGGGGTCGGTTCCTACGAGCAGTACTTC.

J is TRBJ2-3 and V is TRBV12-3 or TRBV12-4, with 8 bases identical to TRBD2. J was trimmed by 4 bases and V by 3 bases; bases with no gene match: 0. This CDR3 comprises 13 residues. The CDR3 is CASSLTSADTQYF. The CDR3 DNA follows: TGTGCCAGCAGTTTGACTAGCGCAGATACGCAGTATTTT.

This clonotype was counted ten times or more. The chain combines TRBV28 with TRBJ2-1, with TRBD2 matching 7 bases. The germline V gene encodes CDR1 MDHEN and CDR2 SYDVKM. Trimming at V came to 6 bases and at J to 1 base, leaving 6 bases not matched to a gene. The CDR3 spans 15 residues. CDR3 sequence (DNA): TGTGCCAGCAGGGCTAGCGGTGGGTCCTACAATGAGCAGTTCTTC. Its protein product is CASRASGGSYNEQFF.

This sequence joins TRBV12-3 or TRBV12-4 and TRBJ2-2; D remains ambiguous. The CDR3 has 13 amino acids. This chain's CDR3 is CAGTVTNTGELFF. The CDR3 DNA reads TGTGCAGGCACGGTAACGAACACCGGGGAGCTGTTTTTT.

This chain joins TRBV12-3 or TRBV12-4 and TRBJ1-2; 8 nucleotides align to TRBD1. This CDR3 contains 16 residues. V shed 6 bases, J shed 5 bases, and the junction held 14 bases outside the gene matches. The CDR3 loop is CASRATGERKYYGYTF. The CDR3, as DNA: TGTGCCAGCAGAGCGACAGGGGAAAGAAAGTATTATGGCTACACCTTC.

The chain employs TRBV3-1 and TRBJ2-7; TRBD2 aligns across 11 bases. CDR1 is LGHDT and CDR2 is YNNKEL in the germline V gene (reference sequence). The CDR3 contains 12 residues. Trimming took 9 bases from V and 4 from J; bases not matched to a gene: 2. CDR3 nucleotides: TGTGCCAGTGCTAGCGGGGGGTACGAGCAGTACTTC. The encoded protein is CASASGGYEQYF.

The V and J genes are TRBV7-8 and TRBJ2-7; the D gene could be TRBD1 or TRBD2 (5 bases each). Per germline, CDR1 SGHVS and CDR2 FQNEAQ. V dropped 1 base and J dropped 5 bases, with 12 bases sitting between them. The CDR3 has 14 residues. CDR3 coding DNA: TGTGCCAGCAGCTTAGATGAGGGGTCCCACGAGCAGTACTTC. Translated, it gives CASSLDEGSHEQYF.

This clonotype was detected only a few times. V is TRBV20-1 and J is TRBJ2-3, with 11 bases lining up with TRBD2. This CDR3 region has 17 residues. Germline CDR1 is DFQATT and CDR2 is SNEGSKA (reference sequence). J gave up 6 bases and V 6 bases, and 17 bases lay outside the gene matches. Here the CDR3 reads CSAIPGLAEYLGDTQYF. CDR3 nucleotide sequence: TGCAGTGCAATCCCGGGACTAGCGGAGTACTTGGGGGATACGCAGTATTTT.

This clonotype occurred a few times. The CDR3 spells CSARDEGTGSYEQYF. CDR3 bases: TGCAGTGCTAGAGATGAGGGAACGGGATCCTACGAGCAGTACTTC. The chain links TRBV20-1 to TRBJ2-7; D is possibly TRBD2 (5 bases). The germline V gene has CDR1 DFQATT and CDR2 SNEGSKA (reference sequence). Trimming pared 0 bases from V and 1 base from J, leaving 13 bases between. This CDR3 contains 15 residues.

This clonotype came up a few times. The V gene is TRBV18, the J gene TRBJ1-1; D gene unclear. Trimming took 3 bases from V and 3 from J, leaving 14 bases between them. Per the germline V gene, CDR1 is KGHSH and CDR2 is LQKENI. The CDR3 length is 15 residues. Here the CDR3 reads CASSPLDSRDTEAFF. DNA for the CDR3: TGTGCCAGCTCACCTTTGGACTCCCGGGACACTGAAGCTTTCTTT.

V usage is TRBV11-3 and J usage is TRBJ1-1; 7 bases map to TRBD1. There are 14 residues in the CDR3. Trimming cost V 5 bases and J 6 bases; bases outside gene matches: 9. Germline V lookup: CDR1 SGHNT, CDR2 YENEEA. CDR3 residues: CASSPMDRSPEAFF. The CDR3 bases are TGTGCCAGCAGCCCAATGGACAGGTCCCCTGAAGCTTTCTTT.

This clonotype was seen a handful of times. The chain couples TRBV18 to TRBJ2-7; 12 nucleotides align to TRBD2. Germline lookup yields CDR1 KGHSH and CDR2 LQKENI. This CDR3 comprises 16 residues. Unmatched junction bases numbered 7, after V lost 0 bases and J lost 7 bases. CDR3 DNA: TGTGCCAGCTCACCACCCAGACTAGCGGGAGTAGGGGAGCAGTACTTC. This translates into CASSPPRLAGVGEQYF.

This chain joins TRBV10-2 and TRBJ2-7, with unresolved D. V shed 9 bases and J shed 7 bases, with 19 bases lying between them. Germline CDR1 and CDR2: WSHSY and SAAADI. This CDR3 comprises 13 residues. CDR3 residues: CASRGGFHNEQYF. DNA for the CDR3: TGCGCCAGTCGCGGTGGATTCCACAATGAGCAGTACTTC.

The table lists this clonotype with a few counts. The V call is TRBV4-3, the J call TRBJ1-2, with D perhaps matching TRBD1 (6 bases). Per the germline V gene, CDR1 is LGHNA and CDR2 is YSLEER. V lost 2 bases and J 4 bases, leaving 14 bases between the germline ends. This CDR3 contains 15 residues. CDR3 in DNA: TGCGCCAGCAGCCAACCCACAGGGCCCTCCTATGGCTACACCTTC. Translation gives CASSQPTGPSYGYTF.

The chain uses TRBV25-1 and TRBJ2-7, with D perhaps matching TRBD1 or TRBD2 (5 bases each). Germline V gene sequence: CDR1 MGHDK, CDR2 SYGVNS. Between the trimmed V and J ends, which lost 4 bases and 4 bases, there was a span of 14 bases. CDR3 length: 14 amino acids. The CDR3 sequence is CASSVRDVRYEQYF. The CDR3 bases are TGTGCCAGCAGTGTCCGGGACGTTCGATACGAGCAGTACTTC.

This clonotype was detected many times. The chain recombines TRBV7-2 with TRBJ2-7, with D hard to call. V lost 5 bases and J 0 bases, leaving 14 bases between the germline ends. The CDR3 extends over 15 amino acids. Germline V lookup: CDR1 SGHTA, CDR2 FQGNSA. CDR3 amino acids: CASSPRELSSYEQYF. The CDR3 coding sequence is TGTGCCAGCAGCCCAAGAGAGCTAAGCTCCTACGAGCAGTACTTC.

The table lists this clonotype with a few counts. The chain couples TRBV5-6 to TRBJ2-7; the D gene is possibly TRBD1 (6 bases). From germline, CDR1 is SGHDT and CDR2 YYEEEE. With 4 bases removed from V and 2 bases from J, the gap between germline ends came to 13 bases. The CDR3 is made up of 14 amino acids. The CDR3 reads CASSTTGSAYEQYF. In DNA, the CDR3 is TGTGCCAGCAGCACGACAGGATCCGCCTACGAGCAGTACTTC.

The V call is TRBV20-1, the J call TRBJ2-1, with 9 nucleotides matching TRBD2. V lost 0 bases to trimming and J lost 9 bases; unmatched junction nucleotides: 9. Germline V gives CDR1 DFQATT, CDR2 SNEGSKA (reference sequence). The CDR3 has 15 amino acids. The chain's CDR3 is CSARDRLAGISEQFF. The CDR3, as DNA: TGCAGTGCTAGAGATCGTCTAGCGGGGATAAGTGAGCAGTTCTTC.

The J gene is TRBJ2-3, the V gene TRBV2; no definite D call. CDR3 length equals 15 residues. Germline V CDR1 and CDR2: SNHLY, FYNNEI. V gave up 2 bases and J gave up 3 bases, with 12 bases separating them. The CDR3 spells CASSEYSSLTDTQYF. CDR3 nucleotide sequence: TGTGCCAGCAGTGAATACAGCTCCTTAACAGATACGCAGTATTTT.

J is TRBJ2-7 and V is TRBV20-1; D is unresolved. CDR3 length: 14 amino acids. Germline V gene sequence: CDR1 DFQATT, CDR2 SNEGSKA (reference sequence). Between the trimmed V and J ends, which lost 5 bases and 0 bases, there was a span of 14 bases. The CDR3 DNA sequence: TGCAGTGCTCTACGTGTGTTTGGCTCCTACGAGCAGTACTTC. Protein product: CSALRVFGSYEQYF.

Many counts were recorded for this clonotype. The V and J genes are TRBV10-3 and TRBJ2-5, with D possibly matching TRBD1 (6 bases). Trimming took off 0 bases at V and 5 bases at J, with 10 bases between the two ends. Germline V gives CDR1 ENHRY, CDR2 SYGVKD. The CDR3 is 14 residues long. The CDR3 spells CAISESNRVETQYF. The CDR3 DNA follows: TGTGCCATCAGTGAGTCCAACAGGGTGGAGACCCAGTACTTC.